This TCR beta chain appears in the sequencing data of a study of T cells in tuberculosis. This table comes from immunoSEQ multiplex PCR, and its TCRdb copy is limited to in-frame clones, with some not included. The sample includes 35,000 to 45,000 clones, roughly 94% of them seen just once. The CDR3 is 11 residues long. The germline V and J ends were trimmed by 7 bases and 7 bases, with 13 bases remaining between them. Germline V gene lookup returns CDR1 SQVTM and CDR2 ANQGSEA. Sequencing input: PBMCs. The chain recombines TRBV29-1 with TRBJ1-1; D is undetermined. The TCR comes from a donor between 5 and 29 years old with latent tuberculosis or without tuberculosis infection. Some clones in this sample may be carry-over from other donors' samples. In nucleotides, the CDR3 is TGCAGCGCCGTAAGGGAGGTTGAAGCTTTCTTT. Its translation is CSAVREVEAFF.